The TCR beta chain under discussion was sequenced for a study of T cell responses to AZD1222 COVID-19 vaccine. The ends lost 3 bases at V and 6 bases at J; junction bases unmatched: 5. The CDR3 is 14 residues long. Germline V gene data show CDR1 as ENHRY and CDR2 as SYGVKD. Sequenced by immunoSEQ multiplex PCR; TCRdb stores in-frame clones only, minus some. The sample records 65,000 to 85,000 clones, around 84% being singletons. The chain links TRBV10-3 to TRBJ2-7; the match to TRBD1 covers 10 bases. This receptor was identified in an adult in good health. The sequences come from peripheral blood, collected on day 0 of AZD1222 vaccination. CDR3 sequence reads: CAISELTGGVEQYF. For the CDR3, the DNA is TGTGCCATCAGTGAACTGACAGGGGGCGTCGAGCAGTACTTC.